One T cell receptor (beta chain) is described in this entry. Its antigen is still unknown. Under the authors' procedure: ImmunoSEQ output held junction-only sequences without quality scores, so filtering differed. TCRdb's copy holds only in-frame clones and misses some; the assay was immunoSEQ multiplex PCR. Clonal size and the V and J genes are those of that table, whereas D and trimming came from the DNA. The table lists fewer than 3 million clones, around 92% of them singletons. The CDR3 covers 15 residues. Germline V gene data show CDR1 as MNHNS and CDR2 as SASEGT. J was trimmed by 0 bases and V by 6 bases; bases with no gene match: 3. The data derive from a study of shared clonotypes between healthy human individuals. Study overall: For every donor, three CD4 naive, three CD4 memory, two CD8 naive and one CD8 memory plates were used.

Study-level results: In having few donors, the study represented limited genetic and exposure-history diversity. Naive subsets generally had larger estimated richness than memory subsets.

The chain has TRBV6-1 and TRBJ2-3, with 10 bases aligning to TRBD2. The source of this sequence is a young man in good health. Some clones in this sample may be carry-over from other donors' samples. The sample comprised naive CD4+ T cells from PBMCs. The sample's subset: CD45RA+ positively selected. The CDR3, as DNA: TGTGCCAGCAGGAAGACTAGCGGGAGCACAGATACGCAGTATTTT. Translated, it gives CASRKTSGSTDTQYF.